This TCR beta chain derives from a study of CXCR3 chemokines and chemotherapy response in bladder cancer. In its sample, this clonotype was seen many times. TCRdb re-called the PCR reads with MiXCR, one entry per CDR3 protein. Of approximately 12,000 distinct CDR3 sequences in the sample, over 10% are singletons; the top ten hold more than 25%. The CDR3 length is 17 residues. CDR1 is SGHTA and CDR2 is FQGNSA in the germline V gene. V dropped 4 bases and J dropped 5; count of bases not matched to a gene: 9. The chain is built from TRBV7-2 and TRBJ1-6, with 9 bases fitting TRBD1. The specimen was collected from a patient whose treatment included neoadjuvant chemotherapy. The sequence was obtained from a human donor with bladder cancer that did not respond to neoadjuvant chemotherapy. DNA of the CDR3: TGTGCCAGCAGCTCAAAGACCGGGACAGGGAATAATTCACCCCTCCACTTT. This codes for CASSSKTGTGNNSPLHF.